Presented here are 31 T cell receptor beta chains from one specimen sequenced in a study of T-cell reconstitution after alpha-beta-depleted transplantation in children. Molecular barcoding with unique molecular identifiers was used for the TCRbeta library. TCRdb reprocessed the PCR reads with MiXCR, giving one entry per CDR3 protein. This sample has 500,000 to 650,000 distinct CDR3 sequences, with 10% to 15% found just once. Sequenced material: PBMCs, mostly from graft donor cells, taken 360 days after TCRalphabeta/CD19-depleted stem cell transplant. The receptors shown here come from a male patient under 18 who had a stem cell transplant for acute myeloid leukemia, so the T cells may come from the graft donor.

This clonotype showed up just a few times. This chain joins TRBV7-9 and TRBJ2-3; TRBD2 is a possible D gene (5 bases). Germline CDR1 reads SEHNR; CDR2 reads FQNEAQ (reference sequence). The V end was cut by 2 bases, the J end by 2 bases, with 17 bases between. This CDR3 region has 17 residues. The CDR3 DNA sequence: TGTGCCAGCAGCTTAAGCGACGGGGTGACACACACAGATACGCAGTATTTT. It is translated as CASSLSDGVTHTDTQYF.

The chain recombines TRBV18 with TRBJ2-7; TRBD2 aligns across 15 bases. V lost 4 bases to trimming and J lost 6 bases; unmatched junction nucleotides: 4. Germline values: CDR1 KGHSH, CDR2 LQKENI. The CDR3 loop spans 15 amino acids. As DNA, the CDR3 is TGTGCCAGCTCACTGGGACTAGCGGGAGGAACCGAGCAGTACTTC. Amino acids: CASSLGLAGGTEQYF.

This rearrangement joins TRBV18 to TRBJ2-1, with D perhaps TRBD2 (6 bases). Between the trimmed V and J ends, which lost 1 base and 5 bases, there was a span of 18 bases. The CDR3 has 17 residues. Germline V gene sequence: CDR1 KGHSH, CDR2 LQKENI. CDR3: CASSPRVDSGIHNEQFF. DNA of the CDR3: TGTGCCAGCTCACCACGAGTGGATAGCGGAATTCACAATGAGCAGTTCTTC.

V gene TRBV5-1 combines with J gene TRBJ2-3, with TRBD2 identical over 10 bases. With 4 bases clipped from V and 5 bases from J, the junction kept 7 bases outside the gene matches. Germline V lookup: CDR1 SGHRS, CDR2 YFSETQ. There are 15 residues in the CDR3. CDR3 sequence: CASSPLGLAQDTQYF. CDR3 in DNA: TGCGCCAGCAGCCCGTTGGGACTAGCGCAAGATACGCAGTATTTT.

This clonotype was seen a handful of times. The CDR3 sequence is CSARDFPGRAYEQYF. CDR3 nucleotide sequence: TGCAGTGCTAGAGATTTCCCGGGCAGGGCCTACGAGCAGTACTTC. The chain uses TRBV20-1 and TRBJ2-7; possibly TRBD1 for D (5 bases). The CDR3 covers 15 residues. Trimming stripped 0 bases from V and 2 bases from J, with 14 bases between. Germline values: CDR1 DFQATT, CDR2 SNEGSKA (reference sequence).

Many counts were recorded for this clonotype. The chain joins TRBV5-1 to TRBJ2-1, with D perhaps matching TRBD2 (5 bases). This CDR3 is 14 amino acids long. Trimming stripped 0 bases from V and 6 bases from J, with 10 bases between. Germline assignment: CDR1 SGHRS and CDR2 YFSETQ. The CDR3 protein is CASSLVLALNEQFF. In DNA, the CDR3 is TGCGCCAGCAGCTTGGTGCTAGCACTCAATGAGCAGTTCTTC.

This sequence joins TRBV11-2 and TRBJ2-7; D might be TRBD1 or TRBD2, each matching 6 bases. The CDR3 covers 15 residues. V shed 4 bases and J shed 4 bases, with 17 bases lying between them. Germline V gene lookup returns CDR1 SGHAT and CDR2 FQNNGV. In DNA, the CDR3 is TGTGCCAGCAGCTCTTCATCCGGAGGGGGATACGAGCAGTACTTC. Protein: CASSSSSGGGYEQYF.

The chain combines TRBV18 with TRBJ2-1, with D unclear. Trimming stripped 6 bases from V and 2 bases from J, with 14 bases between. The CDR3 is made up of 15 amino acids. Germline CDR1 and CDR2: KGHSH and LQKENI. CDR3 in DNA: TGTGCCAGCTCTCCAGAAAGGCCTACCTACAATGAGCAGTTCTTC. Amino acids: CASSPERPTYNEQFF.

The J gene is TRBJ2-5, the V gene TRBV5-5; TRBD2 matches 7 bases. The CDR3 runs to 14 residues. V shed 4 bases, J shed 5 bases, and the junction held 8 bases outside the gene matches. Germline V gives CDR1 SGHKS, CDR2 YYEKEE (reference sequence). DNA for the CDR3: TGTGCCAGCAGCCCACCTGGGGGGGAGGAGACCCAGTACTTC. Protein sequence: CASSPPGGEETQYF.

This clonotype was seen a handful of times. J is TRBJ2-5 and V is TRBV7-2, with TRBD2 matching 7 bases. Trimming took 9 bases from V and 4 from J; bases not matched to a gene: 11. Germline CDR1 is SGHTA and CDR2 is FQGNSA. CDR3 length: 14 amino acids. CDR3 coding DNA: TGTGCCAGTTCCTGGACTAGTCCCACAGAGACCCAGTACTTC. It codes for CASSWTSPTETQYF.

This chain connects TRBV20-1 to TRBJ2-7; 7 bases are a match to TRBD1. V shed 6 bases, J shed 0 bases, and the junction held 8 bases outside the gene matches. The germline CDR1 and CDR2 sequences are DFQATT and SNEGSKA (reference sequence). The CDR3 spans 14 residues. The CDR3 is CSAGQAGYSYEQYF. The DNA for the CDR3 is TGCAGTGCCGGACAGGCGGGCTACTCCTACGAGCAGTACTTC.

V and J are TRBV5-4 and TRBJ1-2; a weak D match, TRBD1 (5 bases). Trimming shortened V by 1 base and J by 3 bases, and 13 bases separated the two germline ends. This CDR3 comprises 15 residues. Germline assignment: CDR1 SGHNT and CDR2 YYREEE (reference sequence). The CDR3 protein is CASSLTSRGDYGYTF. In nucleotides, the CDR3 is TGTGCCAGCAGCTTGACTAGTAGGGGTGACTATGGCTACACCTTC.

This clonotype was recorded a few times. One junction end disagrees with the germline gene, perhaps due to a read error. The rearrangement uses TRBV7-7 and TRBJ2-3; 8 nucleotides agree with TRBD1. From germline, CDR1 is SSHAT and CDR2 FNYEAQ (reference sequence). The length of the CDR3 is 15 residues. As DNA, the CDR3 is TGTGCTAGCAGCCCCCGCGTGACAGGGGTTGATACGCAGTATTTT. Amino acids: CASSPRVTGVDTQYF.

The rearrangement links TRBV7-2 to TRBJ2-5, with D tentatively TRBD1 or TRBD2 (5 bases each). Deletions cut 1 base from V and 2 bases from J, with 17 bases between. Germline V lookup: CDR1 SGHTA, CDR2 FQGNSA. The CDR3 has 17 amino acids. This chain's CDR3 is CASSLGIGARRQETQYF. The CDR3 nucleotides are TGTGCCAGCAGCTTAGGAATCGGGGCTCGAAGACAAGAGACCCAGTACTTC.

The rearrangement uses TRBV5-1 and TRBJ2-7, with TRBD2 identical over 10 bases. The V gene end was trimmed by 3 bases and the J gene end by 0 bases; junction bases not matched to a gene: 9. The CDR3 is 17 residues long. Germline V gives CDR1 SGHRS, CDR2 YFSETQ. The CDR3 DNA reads TGCGCCAGCAGCTCGTGGACTAGCGGTACCTTCTCCTACGAGCAGTACTTC. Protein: CASSSWTSGTFSYEQYF.

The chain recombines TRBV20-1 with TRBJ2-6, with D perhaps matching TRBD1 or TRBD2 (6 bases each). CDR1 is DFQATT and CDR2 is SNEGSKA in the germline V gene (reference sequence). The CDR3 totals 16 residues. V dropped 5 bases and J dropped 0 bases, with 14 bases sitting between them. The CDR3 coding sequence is TGCAGTGCTTCGACAGGAGGGCACTCTGGGGCCAACGTCCTGACTTTC. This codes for CSASTGGHSGANVLTF.

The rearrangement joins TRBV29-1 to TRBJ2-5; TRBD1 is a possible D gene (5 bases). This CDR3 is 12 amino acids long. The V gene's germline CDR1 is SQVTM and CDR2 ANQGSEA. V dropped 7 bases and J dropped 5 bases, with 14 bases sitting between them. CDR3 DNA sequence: TGCAGCGAAAAGGGGAAGGGGGAGACCCAGTACTTC. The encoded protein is CSEKGKGETQYF.

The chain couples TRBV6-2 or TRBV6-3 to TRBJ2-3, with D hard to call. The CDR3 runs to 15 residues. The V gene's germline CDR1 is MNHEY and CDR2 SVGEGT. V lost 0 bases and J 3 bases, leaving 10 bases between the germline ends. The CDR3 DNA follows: TGTGCCAGCAGTTACTCTCCTCTAATGACAGATACGCAGTATTTT. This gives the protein CASSYSPLMTDTQYF.

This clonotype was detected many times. The CDR3 coding sequence is TGTGCCAGCAGCCTGACTAGTTACGAGCAGTACTTC. It codes for CASSLTSYEQYF. The rearrangement links TRBV7-2 to TRBJ2-7; D is possibly TRBD2 (6 bases). CDR3 length equals 12 residues. Germline CDR1 SGHTA, CDR2 FQGNSA. Trimming cost V 5 bases and J 4 bases, with 9 bases left between them.

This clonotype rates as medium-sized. The CDR3 region is CSVLRGGQKFF. In DNA, the CDR3 is TGCAGCGTTCTCAGGGGGGGTCAAAAGTTCTTC. This sequence joins TRBV29-1 and TRBJ2-1; TRBD1 or TRBD2 may be the D gene (7 bases each). The CDR3 runs 11 residues. CDR1 and CDR2 from the germline V gene are SQVTM and ANQGSEA. Between the trimmed V and J ends, which lost 5 bases and 14 bases, there was a span of 16 bases.

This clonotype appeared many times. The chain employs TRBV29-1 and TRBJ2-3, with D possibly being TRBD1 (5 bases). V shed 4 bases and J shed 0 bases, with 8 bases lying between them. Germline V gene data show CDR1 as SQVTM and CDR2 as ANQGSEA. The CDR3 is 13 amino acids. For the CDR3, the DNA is TGCAGCGTTGGGGGCTTTAGCACAGATACGCAGTATTTT. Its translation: CSVGGFSTDTQYF.

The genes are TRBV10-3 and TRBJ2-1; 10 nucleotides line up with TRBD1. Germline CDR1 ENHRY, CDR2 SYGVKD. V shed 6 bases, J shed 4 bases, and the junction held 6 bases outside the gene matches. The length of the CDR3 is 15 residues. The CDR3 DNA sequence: TGTGCCATCAGCCCGGACAGGGGGTTATACAATGAGCAGTTCTTC. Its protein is CAISPDRGLYNEQFF.

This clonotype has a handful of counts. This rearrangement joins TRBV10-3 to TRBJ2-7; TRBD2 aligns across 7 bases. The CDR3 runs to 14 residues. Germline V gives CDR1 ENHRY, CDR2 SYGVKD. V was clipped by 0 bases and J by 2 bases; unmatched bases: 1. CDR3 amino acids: CAISESTSAYEQYF. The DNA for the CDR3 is TGTGCCATCAGTGAGTCTACTAGCGCCTACGAGCAGTACTTC.

CDR3 amino acids: CASSLRPVAGSYEQYF. Here the CDR3 DNA reads TGTGCCAGCAGCCTCCGGCCCGTGGCGGGCTCCTACGAGCAGTACTTC. The chain combines TRBV9 with TRBJ2-7; D possibly corresponds to TRBD2 (5 bases). V lost 4 bases and J lost 0, with 17 bases in between. Germline V gene lookup returns CDR1 SGDLS and CDR2 YYNGEE. CDR3 length: 16 residues.

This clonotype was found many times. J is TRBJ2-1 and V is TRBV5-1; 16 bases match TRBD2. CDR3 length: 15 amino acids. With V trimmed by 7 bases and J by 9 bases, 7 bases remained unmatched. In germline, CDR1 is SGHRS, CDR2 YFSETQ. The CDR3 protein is CASQGLAGGPVEQFF. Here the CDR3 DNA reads TGCGCCAGCCAGGGACTAGCGGGAGGGCCGGTTGAGCAGTTCTTC.

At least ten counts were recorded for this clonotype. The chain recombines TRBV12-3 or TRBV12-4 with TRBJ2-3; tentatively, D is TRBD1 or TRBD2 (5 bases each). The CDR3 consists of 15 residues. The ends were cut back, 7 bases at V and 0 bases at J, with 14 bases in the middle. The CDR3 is CASTPGRASTDTQYF. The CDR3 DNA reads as TGTGCCAGCACCCCGGGGCGGGCGAGCACAGATACGCAGTATTTT.

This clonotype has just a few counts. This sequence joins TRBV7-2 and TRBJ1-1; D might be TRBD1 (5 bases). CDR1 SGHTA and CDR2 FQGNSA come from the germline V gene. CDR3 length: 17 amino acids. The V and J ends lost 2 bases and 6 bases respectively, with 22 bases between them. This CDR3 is CASSLLGYGALRAEAFF. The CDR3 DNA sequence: TGTGCCAGCAGCTTATTAGGGTATGGGGCCCTGCGGGCTGAAGCTTTCTTT.

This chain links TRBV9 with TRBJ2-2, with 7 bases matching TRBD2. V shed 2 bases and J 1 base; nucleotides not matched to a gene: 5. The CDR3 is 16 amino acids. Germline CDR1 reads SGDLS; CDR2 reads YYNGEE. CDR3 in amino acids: CASSVLAVMNTGELFF. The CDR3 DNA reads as TGTGCCAGCAGCGTCCTAGCGGTTATGAACACCGGGGAGCTGTTTTTT.

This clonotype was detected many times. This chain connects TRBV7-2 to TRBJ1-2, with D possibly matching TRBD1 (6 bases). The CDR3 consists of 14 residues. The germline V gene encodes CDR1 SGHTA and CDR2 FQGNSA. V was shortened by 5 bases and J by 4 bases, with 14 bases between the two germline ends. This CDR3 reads CASSLPTGAYGYTF. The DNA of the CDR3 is TGTGCCAGCAGCCTCCCGACAGGCGCCTATGGCTACACCTTC.

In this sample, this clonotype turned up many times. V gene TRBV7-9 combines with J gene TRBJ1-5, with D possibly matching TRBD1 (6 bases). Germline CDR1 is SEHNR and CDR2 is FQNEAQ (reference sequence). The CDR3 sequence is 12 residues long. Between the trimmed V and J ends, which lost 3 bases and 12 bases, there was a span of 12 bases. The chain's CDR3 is CASSFGGPHQHF. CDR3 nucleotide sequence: TGTGCCAGCAGCTTTGGGGGGCCTCACCAGCATTTT. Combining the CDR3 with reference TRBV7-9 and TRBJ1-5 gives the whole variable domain DTGVSQNPRHKITKRGQNVTFRCDPISEHNRLYWYRQTLGQGPEFLTYFQNEAQLEKSRLLSDRFSAERPKGSFSTLEIQRTEQGDSAMYLCASSFGGPHQHFGDGTRLSIL.

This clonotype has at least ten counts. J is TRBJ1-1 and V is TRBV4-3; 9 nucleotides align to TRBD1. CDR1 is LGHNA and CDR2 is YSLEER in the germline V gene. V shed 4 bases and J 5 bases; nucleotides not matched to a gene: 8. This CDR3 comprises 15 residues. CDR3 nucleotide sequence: TGCGCCAGCAGCCTCACAGGGGGCGGTGGGACTGAAGCTTTCTTT. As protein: CASSLTGGGGTEAFF.